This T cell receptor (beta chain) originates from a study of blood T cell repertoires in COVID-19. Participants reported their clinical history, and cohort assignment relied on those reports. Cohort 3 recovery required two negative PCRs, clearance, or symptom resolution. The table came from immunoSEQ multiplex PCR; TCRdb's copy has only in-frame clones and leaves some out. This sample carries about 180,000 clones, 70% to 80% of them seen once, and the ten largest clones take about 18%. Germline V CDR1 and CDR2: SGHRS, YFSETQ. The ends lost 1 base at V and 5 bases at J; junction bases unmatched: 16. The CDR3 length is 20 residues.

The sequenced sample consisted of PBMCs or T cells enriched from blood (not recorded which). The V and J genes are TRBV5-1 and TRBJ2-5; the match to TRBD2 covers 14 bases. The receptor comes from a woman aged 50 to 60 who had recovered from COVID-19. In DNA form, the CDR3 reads TGCGCCAGCAGCTTGCAAGCATCCGGGACTAGCGGGAGTTTTGTGGAGACCCAGTACTTC. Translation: CASSLQASGTSGSFVETQYF.